The 26 T cell receptor beta chains presented below share a single source sample, sequenced in a study of OX40 agonist ivuxolimab in advanced cancers. The assay was immunoSEQ multiplex PCR, and TCRdb's table has in-frame clones only and misses some. Of 45,000 to 60,000 clones listed, around 93% are singletons. The source material was CD4+ or CD8+ T cells sorted from blood, sampled in a trial of the OX40 agonist ivuxolimab. The receptors stem from an adult with an advanced solid tumor such as melanoma, head and neck, liver or kidney cancer.

In its sample, this clone was seen a few times. The chain is built from TRBV19 and TRBJ1-5; possible D gene TRBD1, 5 bases. V was pared by 4 bases and J by 7 bases, with 17 bases between. The germline V gene encodes CDR1 LNHDA and CDR2 SQIVND (reference sequence). This CDR3 spans 15 amino acids. The CDR3 region is CASSTVDRGLQPQHF. CDR3 sequence (DNA): TGTGCCAGTAGTACCGTTGATAGGGGTTTGCAGCCCCAGCATTTT.

A word on this clone: This specimen includes other DNA sequences encoding the same CDR3. CDR3 region: CASSFGQAYEQYF. DNA for the CDR3: TGCGCCAGCAGCTTCGGACAGGCCTACGAGCAGTACTTC. This chain uses TRBV5-1 with TRBJ2-7; TRBD1 agrees at 7 bases. Germline V gene data show CDR1 as SGHRS and CDR2 as YFSETQ. V dropped 2 bases and J dropped 2; count of bases not matched to a gene: 1. There are 13 residues in the CDR3.

This clone was seen once. The rearrangement links TRBV5-6 to TRBJ2-7; maybe TRBD2 (5 bases). Germline CDR1 reads SGHDT; CDR2 reads YYEEEE. V lost 2 bases and J 2 bases, leaving 11 bases between the germline ends. The CDR3 loop spans 14 amino acids. CDR3 amino acids: CASSLGQEAYEQYF. CDR3 bases: TGTGCCAGCAGCTTAGGCCAGGAGGCCTACGAGCAGTACTTC.

The chain uses TRBV7-9 and TRBJ2-3, with no clear D. The V end lost 1 base, the J end lost 10 bases, and 9 bases lay between the germline ends. The CDR3 length is 12 residues. Germline V gene lookup returns CDR1 SEHNR and CDR2 FQNEAQ (reference sequence). CDR3 DNA: TGTGCCAGCAGCTTAGAAAGCCCATCGCAGTATTTT. It is translated as CASSLESPSQYF.

The chain joins TRBV2 to TRBJ2-7; 7 bases are a match to TRBD1. The germline V gene has CDR1 SNHLY and CDR2 FYNNEI. The CDR3 loop spans 14 amino acids. V lost 6 bases, J lost 4 bases, and 9 bases stayed unmatched. The CDR3 loop is CASSPEGGGYEQYF. The CDR3 DNA follows: TGTGCCAGCAGCCCCGAAGGGGGCGGTTACGAGCAGTACTTC.

This chain links TRBV30 with TRBJ2-7, with TRBD1 matching 7 bases. The germline CDR1 and CDR2 sequences are GTSNPN and SVGIG (reference sequence). This CDR3 is built from 14 residues. Trimming at V came to 7 bases and at J to 3 bases, leaving 12 bases not matched to a gene. Written as DNA, the CDR3 is TGTGCCTACGAACCGGGACAGACTATCTACGAGCAGTACTTC. Protein sequence: CAYEPGQTIYEQYF.

The chain links TRBV6-1 to TRBJ1-2; D gene uncertain. Trimming stripped 4 bases from V and 8 bases from J, with 8 bases between. Per germline, CDR1 MNHNS and CDR2 SASEGT. The CDR3 sequence is 11 residues long. As DNA, the CDR3 is TGTGCCAGCAGTGGTGGGAGAGGCTACACCTTC. It specifies CASSGGRGYTF.

The DNA of the CDR3 is TGTGCCAGCAGTTCGACTAGCGGGACTCACAATGAGCAGTTCTTC. As protein: CASSSTSGTHNEQFF. The chain combines TRBV7-9 with TRBJ2-1; 11 bases line up with TRBD2. The junction had 6 bases not matched to a gene; V was cut back by 6 bases and J by 5 bases. Germline V CDR1 and CDR2: SEHNR, FQNEAQ (reference sequence). The CDR3 consists of 15 residues.

The rearrangement uses TRBV27 and TRBJ1-5; D is uncertain. Trimming removed 1 base at V and 0 bases at J, with 7 bases between. The CDR3 runs to 15 residues. Germline CDR1 MNHEY, CDR2 SMNVEV (reference sequence). The CDR3 sequence: CASSLWGDSNQPQHF. The CDR3 DNA sequence: TGTGCCAGCAGTTTATGGGGAGATAGCAATCAGCCCCAGCATTTT.

This sequence joins TRBV7-8 and TRBJ2-5, with 10 positions matching TRBD2. Germline V gene lookup returns CDR1 SGHVS and CDR2 FQNEAQ. Unmatched junction bases numbered 13, after V lost 7 bases and J lost 2 bases. The CDR3 is made up of 17 amino acids. CDR3 nucleotides: TGTGCCAGCAACCTGGGAGATAGCGGGAGGTTGCAAGAGACCCAGTACTTC. Protein sequence: CASNLGDSGRLQETQYF.

The chain uses TRBV15 and TRBJ1-5, with TRBD1 matching 9 bases. This CDR3 has 18 residues. Losses at the gene ends were 0 bases for V and 4 bases for J; bases not matched to a gene: 10. Germline V gives CDR1 LNHNV, CDR2 YYDKDF (reference sequence). The chain's CDR3 is CATSREGSGQGLNQPQHF. The CDR3 nucleotides are TGTGCCACCAGCAGAGAGGGGTCGGGACAGGGTCTTAATCAGCCCCAGCATTTT.

This chain uses TRBV2 with TRBJ2-3; D call uncertain. CDR1 is SNHLY, CDR2 FYNNEI, per germline. Trimming stripped 8 bases from V and 6 bases from J, with 9 bases between. The CDR3 loop spans 11 amino acids. CDR3 sequence reads: CASDGGDTQYF. The CDR3 bases are TGTGCCAGCGACGGTGGGGATACGCAGTATTTT.

The chain links TRBV7-9 to TRBJ1-1; D unclear. The germline V gene encodes CDR1 SEHNR and CDR2 FQNEAQ (reference sequence). Trimming shortened V by 5 bases and J by 3 bases, and 10 bases separated the two germline ends. The CDR3 runs 13 residues. CDR3 DNA sequence: TGTGCCAGCAGCGCAACACCGGACACTGAAGCTTTCTTT. Protein product: CASSATPDTEAFF.

This rearrangement joins TRBV27 to TRBJ2-3; no firm D call. CDR1 is MNHEY and CDR2 is SMNVEV in the germline V gene (reference sequence). V lost 2 bases, J lost 3 bases, and 12 bases lay in between. The CDR3 extends over 15 amino acids. CDR3 amino acids: CASSLMSSTTDTQYF. The CDR3 region has the DNA TGTGCCAGCAGTTTAATGAGCAGTACAACAGATACGCAGTATTTT.

This clone was recorded only once. The rearrangement links TRBV27 to TRBJ2-7; TRBD2 agrees at 9 bases. The trim removed 5 bases at V and 2 bases at J, leaving 4 bases unmatched. This CDR3 comprises 14 residues. The germline V gene has CDR1 MNHEY and CDR2 SMNVEV (reference sequence). The CDR3 here is CASSGSSGTYEQYF. CDR3 nucleotide sequence: TGTGCCAGCAGTGGGTCTAGCGGGACCTACGAGCAGTACTTC.

The rearrangement joins TRBV7-9 to TRBJ2-1; the D gene is possibly TRBD2 (6 bases). V was clipped by 5 bases and J by 8 bases, with 19 bases between them. Germline loops: CDR1 SEHNR, CDR2 FQNEAQ (reference sequence). This CDR3 is 15 amino acids long. CDR3 DNA sequence: TGTGCCAGCAGCCAGGACGGGAGCTCTCTCTATGAGCAGTTCTTC. Protein: CASSQDGSSLYEQFF.

The chain links TRBV7-8 to TRBJ2-5; tentative D call: TRBD1 (7 bases). Germline CDR1 and CDR2: SGHVS and FQNEAQ. The V end was cut by 3 bases, the J end by 5 bases, with 16 bases between. CDR3 length equals 15 residues. The CDR3 DNA follows: TGTGCCAGCAGCTTCCACAGGGGAGGATGGGAGACCCAGTACTTC. It codes for CASSFHRGGWETQYF.

The chain joins TRBV6-5 to TRBJ2-2; D may be TRBD1 (5 bases). The V gene lost 5 bases and the J gene lost 7 bases, with 17 bases spanning the gap. The CDR3 totals 15 residues. Germline values: CDR1 MNHEY, CDR2 SVGAGI. The CDR3 sequence is CASSPSQLTDGELFF. The CDR3 DNA sequence: TGTGCCAGCAGTCCCTCCCAGCTGACAGACGGGGAGCTGTTTTTT.

This clone has only a few counts. V usage is TRBV28 and J usage is TRBJ2-1; maybe TRBD2 (5 bases). The CDR3 loop spans 15 amino acids. V gave up 6 bases and J gave up 7 bases, with 19 bases separating them. The germline CDR1 and CDR2 sequences are MDHEN and SYDVKM. CDR3 in amino acids: CASRSLREIWNEQFF. The CDR3 nucleotides read TGTGCCAGCAGATCCTTAAGGGAGATTTGGAATGAGCAGTTCTTC.

This chain links TRBV10-2 with TRBJ2-1; 8 bases are shared with TRBD2. CDR1 is WSHSY, CDR2 SAAADI, per germline. This CDR3 contains 15 residues. The junction had 12 bases not matched to a gene; V was cut back by 7 bases and J by 7 bases. This chain's CDR3 is CASTKAGTSYNEQFF. The CDR3, as DNA: TGCGCCAGCACCAAAGCGGGGACTAGTTATAATGAGCAGTTCTTC.

The rearrangement uses TRBV11-1 and TRBJ2-1, with TRBD2 matching 14 bases. The J segment lost 6 bases and the V segment lost 4 bases, leaving 2 bases of the junction unmatched. CDR3 length: 15 amino acids. Germline V gene sequence: CDR1 SGHAT, CDR2 FQDESV (reference sequence). In DNA form, the CDR3 reads TGTGCCAGCAGCTCAGGGACTAGCGGGAGCAATGAGCAGTTCTTC. Its translation: CASSSGTSGSNEQFF.

The genes are TRBV10-3 and TRBJ2-1; 9 bases are a match to TRBD2. This CDR3 region has 14 residues. V was pared by 11 bases and J by 7 bases, with 12 bases of the junction left unmatched. Germline lookup yields CDR1 ENHRY and CDR2 SYGVKD. CDR3 nucleotide sequence: TGTGCCTCGCAAGCGGGAGGAAGTAGGAATGAGCAGTTCTTC. Its protein product is CASQAGGSRNEQFF.

This rearrangement joins TRBV13 to TRBJ2-3; a weak D match, TRBD2 (5 bases). The CDR3 runs to 14 residues. The germline gives CDR1 PRHDT, CDR2 FYEKMQ (reference sequence). V shed 5 bases and J shed 6 bases, with 15 bases lying between them. Here the CDR3 reads CASSVRTPRDTQYF. The DNA for the CDR3 is TGTGCCAGCAGCGTAAGGACTCCGCGGGATACGCAGTATTTT.

The chain has TRBV19 and TRBJ2-2; no clear D gene. CDR3 length: 13 amino acids. V gave up 3 bases and J gave up 4 bases, with 6 bases separating them. Germline assignment: CDR1 LNHDA and CDR2 SQIVND (reference sequence). The CDR3 nucleotides are TGTGCCAGTAGTATCTCCATCACCGGGGAGCTGTTTTTT. Residues: CASSISITGELFF.

The chain is built from TRBV15 and TRBJ2-7; 7 nucleotides match TRBD1. Trimming at V came to 5 bases and at J to 3 bases, leaving 7 bases not matched to a gene. The CDR3 is made up of 14 amino acids. Germline values: CDR1 LNHNV, CDR2 YYDKDF (reference sequence). The chain's CDR3 is CATSDSGGGYEQYF. DNA of the CDR3: TGTGCCACCAGCGACTCAGGGGGTGGCTACGAGCAGTACTTC.

This chain joins TRBV19 and TRBJ1-1, with D uncertain. The CDR3 is made up of 13 amino acids. Germline CDR1 is LNHDA and CDR2 is SQIVND (reference sequence). The V gene lost 6 bases and the J gene lost 5 bases, with 13 bases spanning the gap. CDR3 sequence: CASSPLHGTEAFF. CDR3 nucleotide sequence: TGTGCCAGTAGCCCCCTCCACGGGACTGAAGCTTTCTTT.